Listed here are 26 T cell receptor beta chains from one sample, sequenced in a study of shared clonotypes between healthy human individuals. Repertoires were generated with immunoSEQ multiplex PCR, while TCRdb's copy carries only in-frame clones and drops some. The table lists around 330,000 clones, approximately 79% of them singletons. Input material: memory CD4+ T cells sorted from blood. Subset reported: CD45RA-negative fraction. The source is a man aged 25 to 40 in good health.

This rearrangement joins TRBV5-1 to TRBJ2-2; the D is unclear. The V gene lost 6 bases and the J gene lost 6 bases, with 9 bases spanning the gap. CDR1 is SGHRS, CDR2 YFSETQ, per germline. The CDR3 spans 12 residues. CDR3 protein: CASTTNSGELFF. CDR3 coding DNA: TGCGCCAGCACCACCAATTCCGGGGAGCTGTTTTTT. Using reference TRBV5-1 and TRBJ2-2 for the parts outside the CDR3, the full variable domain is KAGVTQTPRYLIKTRGQQVTLSCSPISGHRSVSWYQQTPGQGLQFLFEYFSETQRNKGNFPGRFSGRQFSNSRSEMNVSTLELGDSALYLCASTTNSGELFFGEGSRLTVL.

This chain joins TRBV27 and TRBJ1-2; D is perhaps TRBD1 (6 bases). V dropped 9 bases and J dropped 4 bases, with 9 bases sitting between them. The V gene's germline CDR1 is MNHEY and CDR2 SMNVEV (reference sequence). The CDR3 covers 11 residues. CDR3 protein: CASGTLYGYTF. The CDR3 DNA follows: TGTGCCAGTGGGACACTCTATGGCTACACCTTC.

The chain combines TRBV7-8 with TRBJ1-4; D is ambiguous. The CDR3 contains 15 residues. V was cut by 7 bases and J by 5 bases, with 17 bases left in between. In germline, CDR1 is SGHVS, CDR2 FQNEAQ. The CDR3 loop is CASTRMGRINEKLFF. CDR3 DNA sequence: TGTGCCAGCACTCGAATGGGCAGGATCAATGAAAAACTGTTTTTT.

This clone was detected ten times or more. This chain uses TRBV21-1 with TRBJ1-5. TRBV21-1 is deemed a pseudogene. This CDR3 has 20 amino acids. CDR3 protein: CASSAQLEGPRRYSNQPQHF. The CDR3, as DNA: TGTGCCAGCAGCGCCCAATTAGAGGGACCGAGAAGATATAGCAATCAGCCCCAGCATTTT.

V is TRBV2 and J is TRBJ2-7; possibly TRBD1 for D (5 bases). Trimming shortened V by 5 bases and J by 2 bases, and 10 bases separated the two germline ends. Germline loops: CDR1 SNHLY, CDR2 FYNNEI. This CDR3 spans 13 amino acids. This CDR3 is CASSTDRAYEQYF. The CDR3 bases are TGTGCCAGCAGTACCGACAGAGCCTACGAGCAGTACTTC.

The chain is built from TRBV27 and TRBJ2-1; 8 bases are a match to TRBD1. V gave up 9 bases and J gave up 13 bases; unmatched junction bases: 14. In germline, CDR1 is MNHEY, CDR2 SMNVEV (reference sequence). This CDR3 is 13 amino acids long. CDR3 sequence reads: CASRNNRDRTQFF. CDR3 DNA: TGTGCCAGTAGAAACAACCGGGACAGGACACAGTTCTTC.

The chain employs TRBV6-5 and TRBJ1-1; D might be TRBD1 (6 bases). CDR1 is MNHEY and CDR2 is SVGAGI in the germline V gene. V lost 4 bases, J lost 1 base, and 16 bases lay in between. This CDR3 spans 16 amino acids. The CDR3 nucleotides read TGTGCCAGCAGTTTCCGGGACATTAGGGAGAACACTGAAGCTTTCTTT. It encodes CASSFRDIRENTEAFF.

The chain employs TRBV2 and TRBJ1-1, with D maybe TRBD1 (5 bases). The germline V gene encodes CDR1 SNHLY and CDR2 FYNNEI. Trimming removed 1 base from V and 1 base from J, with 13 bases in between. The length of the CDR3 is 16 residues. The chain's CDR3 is CASSEGMGRPNTEAFF. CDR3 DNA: TGTGCCAGCAGTGAAGGGATGGGACGGCCGAACACTGAAGCTTTCTTT.

CDR3 sequence (DNA): TGTGCCAGCAGCCAAGATCCGCGGCTAGCGGGAAAAGATACGCAGTATTTT. The encoded protein is CASSQDPRLAGKDTQYF. The chain joins TRBV14 to TRBJ2-3; TRBD2 aligns across 9 bases. The J segment lost 5 bases and the V segment lost 0 bases, leaving 9 bases of the junction unmatched. The germline gives CDR1 SGHDN, CDR2 FVKESK. This CDR3 is built from 17 residues.

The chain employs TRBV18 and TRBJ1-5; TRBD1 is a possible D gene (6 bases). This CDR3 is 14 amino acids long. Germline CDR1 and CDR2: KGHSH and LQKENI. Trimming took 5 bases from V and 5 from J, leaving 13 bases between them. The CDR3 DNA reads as TGTGCCAGCTCAGCGACGGGGGCATATCAGCCCCAGCATTTT. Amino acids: CASSATGAYQPQHF.

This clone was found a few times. Written as DNA, the CDR3 is TGCGCCAGCAGCCAAGCACTAGAAGGGTACAATGAGCAGTTCTTC. Its protein product is CASSQALEGYNEQFF. The gene calls are TRBV4-3 and TRBJ2-1; tentatively, D is TRBD2 (5 bases). Germline values: CDR1 LGHNA, CDR2 YSLEER. The CDR3 contains 15 residues. V was trimmed by 1 base and J by 4 bases, leaving 11 bases between them.

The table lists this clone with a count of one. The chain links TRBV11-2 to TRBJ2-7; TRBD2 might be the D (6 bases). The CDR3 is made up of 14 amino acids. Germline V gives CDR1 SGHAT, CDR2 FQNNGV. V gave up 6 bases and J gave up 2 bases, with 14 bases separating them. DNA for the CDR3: TGTGCCAGCAGTCCCCCGGGCGGGGCCTACGAGCAGTACTTC. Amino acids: CASSPPGGAYEQYF.

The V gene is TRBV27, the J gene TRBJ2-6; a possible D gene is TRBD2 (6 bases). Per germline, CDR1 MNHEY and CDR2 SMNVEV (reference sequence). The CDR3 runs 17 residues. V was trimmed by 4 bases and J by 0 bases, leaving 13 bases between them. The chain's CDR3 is CASSWWDSSSGANVLTF. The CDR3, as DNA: TGTGCCAGCAGTTGGTGGGACTCCTCCTCTGGGGCCAACGTCCTGACTTTC.

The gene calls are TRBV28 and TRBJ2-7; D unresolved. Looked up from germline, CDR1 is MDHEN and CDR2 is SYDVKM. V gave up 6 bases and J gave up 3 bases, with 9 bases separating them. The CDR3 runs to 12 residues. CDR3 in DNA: TGTGCCAGCAGAGTCGGTATCTACGAGCAGTACTTC. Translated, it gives CASRVGIYEQYF.

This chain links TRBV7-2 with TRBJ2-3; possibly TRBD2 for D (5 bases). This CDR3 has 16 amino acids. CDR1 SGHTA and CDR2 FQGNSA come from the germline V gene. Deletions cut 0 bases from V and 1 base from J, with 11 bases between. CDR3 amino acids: CASSLALGRGTDTQYF. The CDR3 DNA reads TGTGCCAGCAGCTTAGCGCTCGGGCGGGGCACAGATACGCAGTATTTT.

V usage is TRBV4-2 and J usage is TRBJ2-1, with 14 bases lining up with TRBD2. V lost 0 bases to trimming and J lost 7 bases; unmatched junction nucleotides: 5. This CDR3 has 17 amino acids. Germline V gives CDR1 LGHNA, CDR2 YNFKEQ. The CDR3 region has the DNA TGTGCCAGCAGCCAAGATAACCGACTAGCGGGGGGGAATGAGCAGTTCTTC. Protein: CASSQDNRLAGGNEQFF.

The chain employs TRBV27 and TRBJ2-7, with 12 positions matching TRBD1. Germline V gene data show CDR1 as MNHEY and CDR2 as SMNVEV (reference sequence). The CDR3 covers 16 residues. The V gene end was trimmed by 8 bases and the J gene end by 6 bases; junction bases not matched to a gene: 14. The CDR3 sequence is CASHPGGGTGGAEQYF. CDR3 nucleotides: TGTGCCAGCCACCCCGGGGGCGGGACAGGGGGCGCCGAGCAGTACTTC.

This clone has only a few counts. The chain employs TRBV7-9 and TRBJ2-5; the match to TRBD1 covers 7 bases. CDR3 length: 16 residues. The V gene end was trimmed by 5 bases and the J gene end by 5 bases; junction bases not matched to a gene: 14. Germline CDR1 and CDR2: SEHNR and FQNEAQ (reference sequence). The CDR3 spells CASSQPTGAWLETQYF. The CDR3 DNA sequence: TGTGCCAGCAGCCAACCTACAGGGGCCTGGCTGGAGACCCAGTACTTC. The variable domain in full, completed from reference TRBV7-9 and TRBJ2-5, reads DTGVSQNPRHKITKRGQNVTFRCDPISEHNRLYWYRQTLGQGPEFLTYFQNEAQLEKSRLLSDRFSAERPKGSFSTLEIQRTEQGDSAMYLCASSQPTGAWLETQYFGPGTRLLVL.

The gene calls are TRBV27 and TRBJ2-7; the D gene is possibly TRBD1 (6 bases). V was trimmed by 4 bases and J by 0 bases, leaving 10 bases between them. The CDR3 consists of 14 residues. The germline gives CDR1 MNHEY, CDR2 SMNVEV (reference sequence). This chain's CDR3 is CASSYRANSYEQYF. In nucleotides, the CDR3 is TGTGCCAGCAGTTACAGGGCTAACTCCTACGAGCAGTACTTC.

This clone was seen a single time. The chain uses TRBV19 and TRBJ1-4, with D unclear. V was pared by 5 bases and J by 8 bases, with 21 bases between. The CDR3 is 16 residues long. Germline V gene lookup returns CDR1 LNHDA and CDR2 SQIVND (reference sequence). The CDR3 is CASSPSTRGEPEKLFF. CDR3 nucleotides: TGTGCCAGTAGTCCATCCACCCGCGGCGAGCCGGAAAAACTGTTTTTT.

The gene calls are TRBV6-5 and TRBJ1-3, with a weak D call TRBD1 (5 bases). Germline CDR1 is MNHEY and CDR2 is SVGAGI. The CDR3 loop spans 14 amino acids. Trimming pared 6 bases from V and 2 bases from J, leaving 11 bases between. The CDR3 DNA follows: TGTGCCAGCAGCTCCGGGACTGCTGGAAACACCATATATTTT. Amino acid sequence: CASSSGTAGNTIYF.

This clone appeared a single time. CDR3 DNA: TGTGCCAGCAGCTTAGCGGGAGGGGGCTTGGAGCAGTACTTC. Residues: CASSLAGGGLEQYF. The chain is built from TRBV7-9 and TRBJ2-7; perhaps D is TRBD1 or TRBD2 (7 bases each). This CDR3 region has 14 residues. Looked up from germline, CDR1 is SEHNR and CDR2 is FQNEAQ (reference sequence). V shed 0 bases and J shed 7 bases, with 13 bases lying between them.

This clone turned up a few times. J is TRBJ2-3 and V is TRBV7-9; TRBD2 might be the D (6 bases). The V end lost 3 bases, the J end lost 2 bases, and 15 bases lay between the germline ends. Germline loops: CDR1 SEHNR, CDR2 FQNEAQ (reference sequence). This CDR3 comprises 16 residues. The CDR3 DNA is TGTGCCAGCAGCTTCGGGGGTAACAAGAACACAGATACGCAGTATTTT. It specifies CASSFGGNKNTDTQYF.

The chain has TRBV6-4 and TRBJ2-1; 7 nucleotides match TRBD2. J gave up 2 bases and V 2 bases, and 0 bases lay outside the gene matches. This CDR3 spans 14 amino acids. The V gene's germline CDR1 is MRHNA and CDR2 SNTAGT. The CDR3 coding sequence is TGTGCCAGCAGTGACAGCGGGACCTACAATGAGCAGTTCTTC. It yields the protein CASSDSGTYNEQFF.

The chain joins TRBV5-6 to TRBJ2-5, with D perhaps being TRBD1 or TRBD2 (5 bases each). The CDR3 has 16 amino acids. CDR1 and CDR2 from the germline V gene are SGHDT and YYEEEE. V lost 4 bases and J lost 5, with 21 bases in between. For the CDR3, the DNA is TGTGCCAGCAGCCCGGGGTCAACAGGAGCCTGGGAGACCCAGTACTTC. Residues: CASSPGSTGAWETQYF.

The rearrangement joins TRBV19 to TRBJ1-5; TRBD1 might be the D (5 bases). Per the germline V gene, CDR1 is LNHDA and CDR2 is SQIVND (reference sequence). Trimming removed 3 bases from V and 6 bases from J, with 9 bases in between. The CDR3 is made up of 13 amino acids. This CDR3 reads CASSIQGGQPQHF. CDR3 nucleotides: TGTGCCAGTAGTATCCAGGGAGGTCAGCCCCAGCATTTT.